A selection of T cell receptor beta chains follows, all from one sample in a study of T cell repertoires in cytomegalovirus infection. These receptors' antigens are unknown. TCRdb analysed the reads with MiXCR anew, one entry per CDR3 protein. The sample consists of around 340,000 distinct CDR3 sequences, around 29% of them appearing once. The sample in question was cultured PBMCs, obtained from culture after CMV antigen stimulation. The receptors shown here come from a human donor in good health (CMV status not recorded). Some clones in this sample may be carry-over from other donors' samples. Both conserved end residues are trimmed from each CDR3.

cdr3_length	v_call	j_call	cdr3_aa
13	TRBV7-2	TRBJ2-3	ASSLGFKWTDTQY
15	TRBV4-2	TRBJ2-5	ASSQLGLGGEGETQY
10	TRBV6-1	TRBJ2-3	ASRPMTDTQY
11	TRBV7-2	TRBJ1-2	ASSPDRTYGYT
11	TRBV7-6	TRBJ1-5	ASSFGGGQPQH
13	TRBV2	TRBJ1-1	ASSERAEVNTEAF
11	TRBV28	TRBJ2-7	ASSLNYRGEQY
13	TRBV5-1	TRBJ2-1	ASSDGRVPRDEQF
12	TRBV15	TRBJ1-2	ATSRDFTVYGYT
13	TRBV29-1	TRBJ2-7	SVIYWISSSYEQY
12	TRBV28	TRBJ1-1	ASRVQGVVGEAF
13	TRBV7-2	TRBJ2-4	ASSLPTPAKNIQY
11	TRBV11-2	TRBJ2-3	ASSSQMGDTQY